This T cell receptor (beta chain) was identified in a study of vaccination and CD4 T cells after COVID-19. Study overall: Convalescent patients gave post-COVID blood a median around 91 days post-diagnosis, range 35 to 161.

TCRdb processed the PCR reads anew with MiXCR; each CDR3 protein has one entry. This table has about 30,000 distinct CDR3 sequences, around 49% appearing once. Concerning this clonotype: Its antigen remains unknown.

Whole-study findings and limits: Post-vaccination, and not before, a median roughly 86% of reactive clones appeared in convalescent patients.

The time point is: late sampling 161 to 241 days after vaccination in three convalescent patients. V shed 5 bases and J 0 bases; nucleotides not matched to a gene: 17. Looked up from germline, CDR1 is SEHNR and CDR2 is FQNEAQ (reference sequence). This CDR3 spans 20 amino acids. This sample comprised CD4+ T cells from blood, obtained about 7 months after SARS-CoV-2 vaccination. V is TRBV7-9 and J is TRBJ2-3; 10 nucleotides line up with TRBD2. The TCR sequence derives from a human donor who had recovered from COVID-19. In nucleotides, the CDR3 is TGTGCCAGCAGCGGATCTAGCGGGAGACCACCCCGAATCAGCACAGATACGCAGTATTTT. Translation: CASSGSSGRPPRISTDTQYF.